Described below is a single T cell receptor (beta chain) sequence and its context. This clone was recorded a few times. It lacks a known antigen. Base qualities were left out, and no much larger clone turns up one base away. The immunoSEQ Assay, a bias-controlled multiplex PCR, was used to amplify TCRbeta CDR3 regions from genomic DNA. Per the authors' processing: The number of nucleated cells in each sample was estimated from the amplification of reference gene primers within the assay. To quantify the absolute abundance of each unique TCRbeta CDR3 rearrangement, sequence reads were collapsed and filtered. Productive Simpson clonality was computed per sample as the square root of Simpson's diversity index over productive rearrangements. In TCRdb, the immuneACCESS table is reduced to in-frame sequences with V and J assigned. These tables do not hold every clone; where another copy was compared, an unresolved V gene accounts for under half, and the others remain unexplained. Clone size and V and J calls were adopted from that table, with D and trimming inferred from the DNA. In this sample the table shows 130,000 or so clones, approximately 84% of which occur a single time. The ten largest clones represent 12% of the sample.

This sample was included in a study of blood T cell repertoires in COVID-19 (TCRdb year 2020). About the study as a whole: Collaborator samples came from the United States, Italy and Spain and covered acute and convalescent phases of COVID-19. The repertoires were made available in a free public database intended to serve as a resource for research on the immune response to SARS-CoV-2. Sample metadata almost always included a de-identified subject ID, COVID-19 status, age in years and sex. HLA class I and class II types, where available, came from metadata supplied by the sample provider rather than from assay-based typing. The material from the prospective study consisted of cDNA or gDNA derived from T cells, B-cell-depleted T cells, or PBMCs. Deeply sampled blood TCRbeta repertoires from subjects exposed to, actively infected with, or recovered from COVID-19 were included in the dataset. Samples came from the ongoing ImmuneRACE study (first 160 participants) plus 1,254 subjects from 6 global collaborators. What the work shows at the level of the full study, not this receptor alone: The quantity of clinical and demographic metadata differed by source and by participant and was supplied without curation.

The collaborating institutions used their own protocols to collect whole blood in K2EDTA tubes. For TCRbeta analysis, collaborators shipped samples in one of three forms: frozen whole blood, isolated PBMCs, or DNA extracted from either of those sample types. V is trimmed back by 4 bases and J by 0 bases, and the junction contains 10 bases that no gene match accounts for. CDR1 and CDR2 are read off the germline V gene as SGHRS and YFSETQ. Reading from cysteine to phenylalanine, the CDR3 counts 17 amino acids. The read is trimmed to its CDR3 DNA, 51 bases read in frame from base 1. The rearrangement combines TRBV5-1 with TRBJ2-3, with 8 junctional bases fitting TRBD2. Sequenced sample: peripheral blood. This TCR was sampled from a woman aged 55-70 years with acute or convalescent COVID-19. CDR3 reads: CASSPGGSGMSTDTQYF. The DNA sequence reads TGCGCCAGCAGCCCTGGGGGTAGCGGGATGAGCACAGATACGCAGTATTTT.